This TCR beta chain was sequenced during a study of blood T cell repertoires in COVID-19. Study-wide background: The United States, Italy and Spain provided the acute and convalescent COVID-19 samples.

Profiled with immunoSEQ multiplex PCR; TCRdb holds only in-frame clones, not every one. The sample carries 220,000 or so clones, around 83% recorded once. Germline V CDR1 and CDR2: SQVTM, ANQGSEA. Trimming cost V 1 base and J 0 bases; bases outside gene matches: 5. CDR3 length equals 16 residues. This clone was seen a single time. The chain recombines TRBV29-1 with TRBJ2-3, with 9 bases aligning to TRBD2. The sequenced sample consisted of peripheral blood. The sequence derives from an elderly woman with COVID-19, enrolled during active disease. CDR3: CSVEGLAGASTDTQYF. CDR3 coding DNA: TGCAGCGTTGAAGGGTTAGCGGGGGCTAGCACAGATACGCAGTATTTT.